A single sample gave rise to the 25 T cell receptor beta chains below, sequenced in a study of CD8+ T cells in alopecia areata listed by TCRdb under 2018. The method was the immunoSEQ multiplex PCR assay. For TCR sequencing, RNA was extracted from every sample and reverse transcribed into cDNA to serve as template. TCRdb stores this immuneACCESS table with in-frame sequences only. Part of the clones is absent; in the studies checked, under half of the shortfall reflects unresolved V genes, and no reason is known for the rest. Here the sample has around 100,000 clones; around 47% occur a single time. Of the sample, roughly 18% is held by the ten largest clones. The time point label for this specimen denotes: less than 30 weeks on oral tofacitinib. The treatment or condition label here, explained by the study, means: oral pan-JAK inhibitor, 5-10 mg twice daily. Sequenced here: CD8+ T cells sorted from blood, sampled at week 24, from a patient treated with tofacitinib. The receptors originated from a human donor with alopecia areata.

This clone turned up a few times. This chain connects TRBV6-6 to TRBJ2-7; no clear D gene. With 0 bases removed from V and 2 bases from J, the gap between germline ends came to 5 bases. CDR1 and CDR2 (germline): MNHNY, SVGAGI (reference sequence). This CDR3 comprises 13 residues. For the CDR3, the DNA is TGTGCCAGCAGTTACTCTAGGACCTACGAGCAGTACTTC. It encodes CASSYSRTYEQYF.

This chain joins TRBV2 and TRBJ2-7; 10 positions match TRBD2. The CDR3 consists of 15 residues. V lost 5 bases, J lost 3 bases, and 7 bases stayed unmatched. The V gene's germline CDR1 is SNHLY and CDR2 FYNNEI. The CDR3, as DNA: TGTGCCAGCAGTTTAGGGACTAGCGCAATCTACGAGCAGTACTTC. Translating it yields CASSLGTSAIYEQYF.

The V call is TRBV27, the J call TRBJ2-1; D is possibly TRBD2 (6 bases). The germline V gene has CDR1 MNHEY and CDR2 SMNVEV (reference sequence). The CDR3 sequence is 15 residues long. V was shortened by 7 bases and J by 7 bases, with 20 bases between the two germline ends. CDR3 region: CASTSRGGLRNEQFF. In DNA form, the CDR3 reads TGTGCCAGCACCTCCCGGGGAGGTCTAAGGAATGAGCAGTTCTTC.

J is TRBJ2-4 and V is TRBV4-1; 7 bases are a match to TRBD1. The CDR3 length is 16 residues. Germline V lookup: CDR1 MGHRA, CDR2 YSYEKL. The trim removed 4 bases at V and 3 bases at J, leaving 9 bases unmatched. CDR3 protein: CASSRVGGLDKNIQYF. CDR3 DNA: TGCGCCAGCAGCCGCGTAGGGGGCCTGGACAAAAACATTCAGTACTTC.

This clone appeared a few times. The V call is TRBV29-1, the J call TRBJ2-1, with 12 positions matching TRBD2. V was clipped by 3 bases and J by 5 bases; unmatched bases: 5. The CDR3 contains 15 residues. Germline CDR1 reads SQVTM; CDR2 reads ANQGSEA. DNA for the CDR3: TGCAGCGTTGACTCGACTAGCGGGAGAGACAATGAGCAGTTCTTC. Protein: CSVDSTSGRDNEQFF.

As concerns this clone: One end of the junction varies from germline; a read error may be responsible. The chain joins TRBV29-1 to TRBJ1-1; perhaps TRBD1 as D (5 bases). The CDR3 is 13 amino acids. Germline V lookup: CDR1 SQVTM, CDR2 ANQGSEA. Written as DNA, the CDR3 is TGCAGCGTCCTCGGGGGTAGGAACACTGGAGCTTTCTTT. Its translation: CSVLGGRNTGAFF.

In its sample, this clone was seen once. The chain employs TRBV5-6 and TRBJ1-5; 8 bases are shared with TRBD1. The CDR3 has 14 residues. Trimming cost V 4 bases and J 5 bases; bases outside gene matches: 5. Germline V gene lookup returns CDR1 SGHDT and CDR2 YYEEEE. This CDR3 is CASSGDRGHQPQHF. In nucleotides, the CDR3 is TGTGCCAGCAGCGGTGACAGGGGCCATCAGCCCCAGCATTTT.

The V gene is TRBV29-1, the J gene TRBJ2-1; possibly TRBD1 or TRBD2 for D (5 bases each). Deletions cut 4 bases from V and 3 bases from J, with 13 bases between. CDR1 is SQVTM, CDR2 ANQGSEA, per germline. The CDR3 totals 14 residues. CDR3 region: CSVGGTEVYNEQFF. CDR3 in DNA: TGCAGCGTTGGGGGGACCGAAGTCTACAATGAGCAGTTCTTC.

A word on this clone: A far larger clone is a single base away, which makes a read error likely. Other DNA sequences within the sample encode an identical CDR3. The rearrangement links TRBV5-1 to TRBJ1-1, with TRBD1 matching 9 bases. This CDR3 is built from 15 residues. The germline gives CDR1 SGHRS, CDR2 YFSETQ. The CDR3 DNA reads as TGTGCCAGCAGCTTGATACAGGGGGCCAACACTGAAGCCTTCTTT. Translated, it gives CASSLIQGANTEAFF.

This clone was recorded a few times. The rearrangement links TRBV27 to TRBJ2-7; 10 bases line up with TRBD2. The CDR3 loop spans 15 amino acids. CDR1 is MNHEY, CDR2 SMNVEV, per germline (reference sequence). Losses at the gene ends were 5 bases for V and 3 bases for J; bases not matched to a gene: 7. The CDR3 loop is CASSPRLAGVYEQYF. The CDR3 DNA follows: TGTGCCAGCAGTCCCCGACTAGCGGGTGTCTACGAGCAGTACTTC.

This clone was observed a few times. This chain links TRBV7-3 with TRBJ2-3; D might be TRBD2 (5 bases). Trimming stripped 6 bases from V and 4 bases from J, with 23 bases between. This CDR3 has 17 residues. Germline CDR1 SGHTA, CDR2 FQGTGA. Written as DNA, the CDR3 is TGTGCCAGCAGTCTCAAGATGGGAGCGAATACTCCAGATACGCAGTATTTT. It encodes CASSLKMGANTPDTQYF.

This clone turned up a few times. This chain uses TRBV28 with TRBJ2-7; 7 bases are shared with TRBD1. Germline V lookup: CDR1 MDHEN, CDR2 SYDVKM. The CDR3 is 15 amino acids. After removal of 5 bases from V and 2 bases from J, the junction contained 9 bases not matched to a gene. The CDR3 DNA is TGTGCCAGCAGTAGCGGACAGGCGACTGCCTACGAGCAGTACTTC. Residues: CASSSGQATAYEQYF.

J is TRBJ1-5 and V is TRBV27, with D hard to call. Trimming cost V 4 bases and J 0 bases, with 1 base left between them. Germline V CDR1 and CDR2: MNHEY, SMNVEV (reference sequence). The CDR3 spans 12 residues. The CDR3 sequence: CASSYSNQPQHF. The CDR3 nucleotides read TGTGCCAGCAGTTATAGCAATCAGCCCCAGCATTTT.

In its sample, this clone was seen a few times. V usage is TRBV4-2 and J usage is TRBJ1-2; the match to TRBD1 covers 10 bases. Germline values: CDR1 LGHNA, CDR2 YNFKEQ. The CDR3 has 15 amino acids. J gave up 5 bases and V 5 bases, and 8 bases lay outside the gene matches. In nucleotides, the CDR3 is TGTGCCAGCAGCGGAGAGGACAGGGGGTATTATGGCTACACCTTC. This gives the protein CASSGEDRGYYGYTF.

This clone is a singleton in its sample. The rearrangement joins TRBV29-1 to TRBJ2-1, with TRBD2 matching over 10 bases. Germline CDR1 reads SQVTM; CDR2 reads ANQGSEA. The CDR3 length is 15 residues. The V segment lost 7 bases and the J segment 0 bases; nucleotides outside the gene matches: 6. For the CDR3, the DNA is TGCAGCGCATCCGGGACTAGCGACTCCTACAATGAGCAGTTCTTC. As protein: CSASGTSDSYNEQFF.

This sequence joins TRBV6-1 and TRBJ1-2, with TRBD1 as a possible D gene (5 bases). Germline values: CDR1 MNHNS, CDR2 SASEGT. The CDR3 loop spans 14 amino acids. V was clipped by 3 bases and J by 4 bases, with 12 bases between them. The CDR3 sequence is CASSDQGAFYGYTF. In nucleotides, the CDR3 is TGTGCCAGCAGTGACCAGGGAGCCTTCTATGGCTACACCTTC.

The V call is TRBV7-9, the J call TRBJ2-7; 8 bases map to TRBD2. Germline loops: CDR1 SEHNR, CDR2 FQNEAQ (reference sequence). The V and J ends lost 2 bases and 3 bases, in that order; junction bases with no gene match: 9. This CDR3 region has 16 residues. The CDR3 reads CASSLTGLAASYEQYF. CDR3 nucleotide sequence: TGTGCCAGCAGCTTAACCGGACTAGCTGCTAGCTACGAGCAGTACTTC.

This chain connects TRBV28 to TRBJ2-7, with D perhaps given as TRBD1 or TRBD2 (5 bases each). This CDR3 has 14 residues. The ends were cut back, 3 bases at V and 1 base at J, with 10 bases in the middle. In germline, CDR1 is MDHEN, CDR2 SYDVKM. CDR3 sequence: CASSLSEGSYEQYF. CDR3 DNA sequence: TGTGCCAGCAGTTTGTCTGAGGGGTCCTACGAGCAGTACTTC. The whole variable domain, filled in from reference TRBV28 and TRBJ2-7, reads DVKVTQSSRYLVKRTGEKVFLECVQDMDHENMFWYRQDPGLGLRLIYFSYDVKMKEKGDIPEGYSVSREKKERFSLILESASTNQTSMYLCASSLSEGSYEQYFGPGTRLTVT.

This clone came up a few times. The rearrangement uses TRBV29-1 and TRBJ2-6; TRBD1 aligns across 7 bases. This CDR3 has 15 residues. CDR1 SQVTM and CDR2 ANQGSEA come from the germline V gene. After removal of 1 base from V and 2 bases from J, the junction contained 2 bases not matched to a gene. The CDR3 protein is CSVEGGGAGANVLTF. The DNA of the CDR3 is TGCAGCGTTGAAGGAGGGGGCGCTGGGGCCAACGTCCTGACTTTC.

The V gene is TRBV30, the J gene TRBJ1-2, with 7 bases lining up with TRBD1. V was pared by 4 bases and J by 8 bases, with 4 bases of the junction left unmatched. Germline loops: CDR1 GTSNPN, CDR2 SVGIG (reference sequence). CDR3 length equals 11 residues. In DNA, the CDR3 is TGTGCCTGGACCCAGGGGGGGGGCTACACCTTC. Protein product: CAWTQGGGYTF.

The V and J genes are TRBV5-1 and TRBJ1-5; D is undetermined. Germline values: CDR1 SGHRS, CDR2 YFSETQ. The CDR3 runs 13 residues. V was clipped by 5 bases and J by 3 bases, with 9 bases between them. In DNA, the CDR3 is TGCGCCAGCAGACGGAATTCCAATCAGCCCCAGCATTTT. Translating gives CASRRNSNQPQHF. The variable domain in full, completed from reference TRBV5-1 and TRBJ1-5, reads KAGVTQTPRYLIKTRGQQVTLSCSPISGHRSVSWYQQTPGQGLQFLFEYFSETQRNKGNFPGRFSGRQFSNSRSEMNVSTLELGDSALYLCASRRNSNQPQHFGDGTRLSIL.

The rearrangement links TRBV13 to TRBJ1-1, with unresolved D. V dropped 0 bases and J dropped 4 bases, with 12 bases sitting between them. CDR3 length: 15 amino acids. The V gene's germline CDR1 is PRHDT and CDR2 FYEKMQ (reference sequence). CDR3 in amino acids: CASSLGVRQVTEAFF. The CDR3 DNA reads as TGTGCCAGCAGCTTAGGGGTGCGGCAAGTCACTGAAGCTTTCTTT.

The chain links TRBV15 to TRBJ2-7; the D gene is possibly TRBD1 (5 bases). The CDR3 spans 12 residues. Trimming removed 5 bases from V and 7 bases from J, with 12 bases in between. Germline assignment: CDR1 LNHNV and CDR2 YYDKDF (reference sequence). The CDR3 nucleotides read TGTGCCACCAGCCCCCCAGGGCGTGAGCAGTACTTC. It is translated as CATSPPGREQYF.

On this clone itself: Other DNA sequences in this sample translate to the same CDR3. The chain links TRBV28 to TRBJ2-4, with D uncertain. This CDR3 spans 15 amino acids. Looked up from germline, CDR1 is MDHEN and CDR2 is SYDVKM. V was cut by 0 bases and J by 3 bases, with 9 bases left in between. The CDR3 region has the DNA TGTGCCAGCAGTTTATGGCTGGAAGGCAAAAACATTCAGTACTTC. Protein sequence: CASSLWLEGKNIQYF.

This sequence joins TRBV29-1 and TRBJ2-7; D is ambiguous. The V gene's germline CDR1 is SQVTM and CDR2 ANQGSEA. The CDR3 covers 10 residues. Trimming took off 7 bases at V and 6 bases at J, with 10 bases between the two ends. CDR3 in DNA: TGCAGCGCCCTAGTGTCCGAGCAGTACTTC. Amino acids: CSALVSEQYF.